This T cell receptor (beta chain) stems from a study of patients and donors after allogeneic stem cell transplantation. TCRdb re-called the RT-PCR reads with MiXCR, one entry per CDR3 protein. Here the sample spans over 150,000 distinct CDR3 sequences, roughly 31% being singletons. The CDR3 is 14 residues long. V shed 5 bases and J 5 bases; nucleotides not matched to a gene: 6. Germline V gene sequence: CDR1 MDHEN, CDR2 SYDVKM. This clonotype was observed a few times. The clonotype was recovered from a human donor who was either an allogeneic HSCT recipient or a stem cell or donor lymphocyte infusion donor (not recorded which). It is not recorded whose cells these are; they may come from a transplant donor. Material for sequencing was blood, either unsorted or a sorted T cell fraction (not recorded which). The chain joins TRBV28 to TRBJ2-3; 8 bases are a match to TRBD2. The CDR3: CASSPGGPLDTQYF. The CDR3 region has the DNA TGTGCCAGCAGTCCGGGGGGGCCCCTAGATACGCAGTATTTT.